Below are 4 T cell receptor beta chains sequenced from a single sample in a study of blood T cells in healthy people across ages. PCR was performed a second time for about 7 to 12 cycles using a sample-barcoded 5' primer and a J-beta primer mix. MiXCR, run by TCRdb on the 5' RACE reads, gives a single entry per CDR3 protein. The sample yields 1.5 million to 2 million distinct CDR3 sequences, 25% to 30% seen once. The sample taken for sequencing was blood. These receptors were collected from a woman aged 25 to 39 in good health.

Concerning this clonotype itself: Compared with germline, one end of the junction differs, possibly owing to a read error. The genes are TRBV3-1 and TRBJ1-5; D call uncertain. The CDR3 is made up of 12 amino acids. CDR1 and CDR2 (germline): LGHDT, YNNKEL (reference sequence). The CDR3, as DNA: TGTGCCAACAGCCGCGGGGATCAGCCCCAGCATTTT. Translation: CANSRGDQPQHF.

This clonotype came up a few times. In nucleotides, the CDR3 is TGTGCCAGCTCTCCCTGGGAGGGGACCGAAGAGACCCAGTACTTC. Protein product: CASSPWEGTEETQYF. This sequence joins TRBV28 and TRBJ2-5; 7 nucleotides agree with TRBD2. J lost 3 bases, V lost 8 bases, and 12 bases had no gene match. Per the germline V gene, CDR1 is MDHEN and CDR2 is SYDVKM. The CDR3 loop spans 15 amino acids.

This clonotype has at least ten counts. The genes are TRBV29-1 and TRBJ2-1, with a tentative D call TRBD1 (6 bases). Deletions cut 8 bases from V and 6 bases from J, with 11 bases between. The CDR3 spans 11 residues. Germline CDR1 SQVTM, CDR2 ANQGSEA. The CDR3 bases are TGCAGCTTAAGACAGGTCAATGAGCAGTTCTTC. Its translation is CSLRQVNEQFF.

The chain employs TRBV13 and TRBJ1-1, with D uncertain. From germline, CDR1 is PRHDT and CDR2 FYEKMQ (reference sequence). The CDR3 spans 16 residues. The V and J ends lost 1 base and 8 bases respectively, with 20 bases between them. The CDR3 sequence is CASSLAGLPSGREAFF. As DNA, the CDR3 is TGTGCCAGCAGCTTAGCCGGGCTCCCCTCGGGAAGAGAAGCTTTCTTT. Drawing the rest from reference TRBV13 and TRBJ1-1, the complete variable domain is AAGVIQSPRHLIKEKRETATLKCYPIPRHDTVYWYQQGPGQDPQFLISFYEKMQSDKGSIPDRFSAQQFSDYHSELNMSSLELGDSALYFCASSLAGLPSGREAFFGQGTRLTVV.